This T cell receptor beta chain came from a study of T cells in Graves' hyperthyroidism and ophthalmopathy (dated by TCRdb to 2018 to 2020). Concerning the study at large: Peripheral blood was collected at initial diagnosis, before any treatment. To identify TCR V-J signatures that set the groups apart, the researchers used a discovery cohort of roughly 100 patients, made up of approximately 43 with Graves' ophthalmopathy and 57 with stable Graves' hyperthyroidism. An independent validation cohort of around 20 hyperthyroidism patients and about 15 patients who later progressed to ophthalmopathy tested prospective prediction of ophthalmopathy. The roughly 100 discovery patients were randomly split 7:3 into training and test sets. The study also compared thyroid tissue and blood T-cell repertoires from several Graves' hyperthyroidism patients. After blood sampling, hyperthyroidism patients were treated with methimazole at a starting dose of 30 mg daily, and ophthalmopathy patients were treated with high-dose intravenous methylprednisolone. The paper reports TCR Vbeta CDR3 sequencing of fewer than 150 peripheral blood samples: over 40 ophthalmopathy, fewer than 80 hyperthyroidism and around 17 progressor patients.

What the study reported, not specific to this receptor: Most expanded thyroid clonotypes (frequency above 0.001) were also detected in blood, a finding suggesting that blood repertoires may reflect thyroid immune responses. No statistical method was used to set the sample size in advance, and investigators knew the group allocation. In validation, progression to ophthalmopathy was predicted by the model with 65% to 71% sensitivity and roughly 76% specificity, a median of approximately 6.5 months before onset. A 13 V-J signature model separated ophthalmopathy from stable hyperthyroidism, with 87.88% sensitivity and roughly 81% specificity in cross-validation and 80%/75% in testing.

TCR beta CDR3 regions were amplified from RNA transcripts. For the first round of RT-PCR on the TCR CDR3, the HTBI primer set was used together with the Qiagen OneStep RT-PCR kit. A second multiplex PCR round built the libraries, followed by size selection and purification. Sequencing of the libraries was done on an Illumina HiSeq2000 using paired-end 100 bp reads. Per the source publication's procedure: SOAPnuke was used to process the raw data, throwing out any read that contained adapters or uncalled bases, had a mean Phred below 15, or lacked an exact constant-primer or identifier match. COPE v1.2.5 was used to merge high-quality paired reads, and clonotypes were defined as unique nucleotide sequences. Clonotypes were aligned to IMGT TRBV, TRBD and TRBJ reference segments using MiTCR v1.1. Analysis was restricted to V-J combinations with a frequency above 0.0001, which covered approximately 99% of repertoires. A TCS score was defined as the ratio of F50 (clonal expansion) to E x V (chaos), with BLOSUM62-based TCRdist applied between CDR3 peptides within each V-J. Welch's t-statistics and random forest reduced roughly 530 V-J features to 13, which were used in a naive Bayes classifier (R e1071). The public reads were reanalyzed by TCRdb: fastp trimming at Q25, MiXCR alignment, in-frame beta chains only. Entries that share a CDR3 protein sequence are merged under the most common genes and DNA. TCRdb's processing, not the authors', yielded these V and J calls. The sample records 300,000 to 350,000 distinct CDR3 sequences, 16% of which are singletons. The ten most abundant clones make up around 34% of the sample.

Stable Graves' hyperthyroidism was defined as the absence of progression to ophthalmopathy over 18 months of follow-up. The hyperthyroidism patients were between 18 and 65 years old and newly diagnosed, with a disease duration of less than 2 months. Exclusion was applied to patients with uncontrolled infections, other autoimmune diseases, pregnancy or lactation. Diagnoses relied on clinical symptoms, serum thyroxine and TRAb, thyroid ultrasound and orbital computed tomography. PBMCs were separated from roughly 10 ml of fresh peripheral blood using Ficoll-Paque density gradient centrifugation. Trizol reagent was used to extract total RNA, and RNA quality was then checked on an Agilent 2100 Bioanalyzer. Concerning this clonotype: No cognate antigen has been identified for it. Base qualities were left out, and no much larger clone turns up one base away.

As encoded in the germline V gene, CDR1 is MNHNS while CDR2 is SASEGT. The junction carries 18 bases between V and J, which are trimmed by 6 bases and 4 bases respectively. From the cysteine up to the phenylalanine, the CDR3 has a length of 16 residues. The read is trimmed to its CDR3 DNA, 48 bases read in frame from base 1. The sequence links TRBV6-1 to TRBJ1-4; D gene: possibly TRBD1, on 6 matching bases. The sequence came from a young man with Graves' hyperthyroidism. Sequenced input: blood. The CDR3 sequence is CASRHRGPVNNEKLFF. The sequence in DNA is TGTGCCAGCAGGCACCGGGGGCCGGTGAATAATGAAAAACTGTTTTTT.